This T cell receptor beta chain was found in a study of tumor-infiltrating lymphocytes in primary liver carcinoma. In germline, CDR1 is SQVTM, CDR2 ANQGSEA. This CDR3 is 13 amino acids long. As for this clonotype: The antigen is unknown. A junction boundary mismatches the germline segment, possibly from a read error.

A constant-region primer served to make TCR beta cDNA from roughly 460 ng total RNA. Sequencing libraries for TCR beta derived from three nested multiplex PCR rounds that used slightly modified ARM-PCR. Use of TRBV1-TRBV30 forward primers with a C-beta reverse primer characterized the first two PCR rounds, which lasted nine to eleven cycles each. One entry per CDR3 protein, called by TCRdb with MiXCR from the multiplex PCR reads. The table includes around 80,000 distinct CDR3 sequences, approximately 70% detected once. Co-extraction of both nucleic acids (RNA and DNA) used about 19-33 mg of unsorted bulk tissue. Those patients suffered from chronic HBV infection and were treatment-naive. Without exception, tumor samples held over 75% viable tumor cells. Study observations and caveats: The top-250-clone fraction was significantly higher in tumors than in blood (p = 0.039). Detection in all five tumor regions applied to only about 8-24% of top clones.

Specimen: liver tumor tissue from sampling region 1. Described subset: tumor region T1, superior pole. The source is a man aged 35 to 55 with primary liver carcinoma and hepatitis B virus infection. The chain employs TRBV29-1 and TRBJ1-1, with D unresolved. CDR3 sequence: CSVEDGLGGEASF. Here the CDR3 DNA reads TGCAGCGTCGAGGACGGCCTGGGAGGCGAAGCTTCCTTT.